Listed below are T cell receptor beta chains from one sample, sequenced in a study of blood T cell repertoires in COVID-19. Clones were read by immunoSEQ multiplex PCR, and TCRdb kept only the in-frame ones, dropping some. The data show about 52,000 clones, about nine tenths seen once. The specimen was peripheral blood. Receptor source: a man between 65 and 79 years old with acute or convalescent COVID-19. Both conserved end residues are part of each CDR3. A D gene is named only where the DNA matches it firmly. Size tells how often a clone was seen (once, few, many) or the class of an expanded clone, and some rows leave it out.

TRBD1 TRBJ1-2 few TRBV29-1 TGCAGCGTTGACGAGGGGGCGCGGTATGGCTACACCTTC CSVDEGARYGYTF
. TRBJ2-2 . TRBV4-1 TGCGCCAGCAGCCCTGGAAGGGGGACATCGAACACCGGGGAGCTGTTTTTT CASSPGRGTSNTGELFF
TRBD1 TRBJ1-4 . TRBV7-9 TGTGCCAGCAGCCGGACAGGGGGCGCCGGTGAAAAACTGTTTTTT CASSRTGGAGEKLFF
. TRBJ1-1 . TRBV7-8 TGTGCCAGCAGCCCCCCTGGGACAAGCCCCCTCTTT CASSPPGTSPLF
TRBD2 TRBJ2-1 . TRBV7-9 TGTGCCAGCAGCTTAGTCGGGGGGAACAATGAGCAGTTCTTC CASSLVGGNNEQFF
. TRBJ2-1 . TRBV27 TGTGCCAGCAGTTTACTAGGCAGGGGCTATGAGCAGTTCTTC CASSLLGRGYEQFF
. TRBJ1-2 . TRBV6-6 TGTGCCAGCAGTTACGACAGGAACTATGGCTACACCTTC CASSYDRNYGYTF
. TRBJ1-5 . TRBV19 TGTGCCAGTAGTACCCGGATTGGCGGTCAGCCCCAGCATTTT CASSTRIGGQPQHF
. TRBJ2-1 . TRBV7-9 TGTGCCAGCAGCCCCGGAGGCGGGCACAACTCCTACAATGAGCAGTTCTTC CASSPGGGHNSYNEQFF
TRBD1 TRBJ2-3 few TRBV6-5 TGTGCCAGCAAGGGACAGGGAACAGATACGCAGTATTTT CASKGQGTDTQYF
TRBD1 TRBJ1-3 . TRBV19 TGTGCCAGTAGTACCCCTGGACAGGGCTCTGGAAACACCATATATTTT CASSTPGQGSGNTIYF
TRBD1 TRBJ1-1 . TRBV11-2 TGTGCCAGCAGCTTAGACGGGCTAGGGACAGGGGCACACACTGAAGCTTTCTTT CASSLDGLGTGAHTEAFF
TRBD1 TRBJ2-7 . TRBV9 TGTGCCAGCAGCCCCCGGGACAGTTCCTACGAGCAGTACTTC CASSPRDSSYEQYF
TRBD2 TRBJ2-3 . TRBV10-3 TGTGCCATCAGGCCGGGACTAGCGGGGGGAGACGCCACAGATACGCAGTATTTT CAIRPGLAGGDATDTQYF
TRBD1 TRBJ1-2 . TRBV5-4 TGTGCCAGCAGCTCCGGGACAGGGAAGCCTGGGGGTGGCTACACCTTC CASSSGTGKPGGGYTF
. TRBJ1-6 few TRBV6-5 TGTGCCTCTTCTGAGGGTTCACCCCTCCACTTT CASSEGSPLHF
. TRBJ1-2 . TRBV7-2 TGTGCCAGCAGCTTATTCACGCAAAAAGAAGGGGTCAACGGCTACACCTTC CASSLFTQKEGVNGYTF
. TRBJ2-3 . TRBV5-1 TGCGCCAGCAGGTTCGGGGGAGATACGCAGTATTTT CASRFGGDTQYF
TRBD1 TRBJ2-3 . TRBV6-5 TGTGCCAGCAGTTTTTGGACAGGGGAAGTATCAGATACGCAGTATTTT CASSFWTGEVSDTQYF
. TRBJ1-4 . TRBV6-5 TGTGCCAGCAGTAACCCGGGGGAAAAACTGTTTTTT CASSNPGEKLFF
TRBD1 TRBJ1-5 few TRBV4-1 TGCGCCAGCAGCCAAGGGACAGGGGGCAGGAATCAGCCCCAGCATTTT CASSQGTGGRNQPQHF
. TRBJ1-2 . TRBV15 TGTGCCACCAGCAGAGCTCCAAGGAAAGGGGTCAGATCAGGCTACACCTTC CATSRAPRKGVRSGYTF
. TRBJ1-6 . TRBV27 TGTGCCAGCAGTCCCCCCGGGAGGGTGAATTCACCCCTCCACTTT CASSPPGRVNSPLHF
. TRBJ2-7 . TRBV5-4 TGTGCCAGCAGCTTAAGGGAGCGGAGCATCTACGAGCAGTACTTC CASSLRERSIYEQYF
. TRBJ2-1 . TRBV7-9 TGTGCCAGCAGCTCAATGGTAGCTCAGAATGAGCAGTTCTTC CASSSMVAQNEQFF
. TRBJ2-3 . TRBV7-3 TGTGCCAGCAGCTTTCCCACAGTGCTGTTCAGCACAGATACGCAGTATTTT CASSFPTVLFSTDTQYF
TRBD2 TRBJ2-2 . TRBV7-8 TGTGCCAGCACCGGACTAGCGTCCGCGAACACCGGGGAGCTGTTTTTT CASTGLASANTGELFF
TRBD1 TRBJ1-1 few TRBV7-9 TGTGCCAGCACGACAGGGACCCAAGGGTACACTGAAGCTTTCTTT CASTTGTQGYTEAFF
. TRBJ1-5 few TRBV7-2 TGTGCCAGCAGCTCGCAAGGGTTCCCGGGGCAGCCCCAGCATTTT CASSSQGFPGQPQHF
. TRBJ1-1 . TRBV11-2 TGTGCCAGCAGTTTCTCCGTCGCTGAAGCTTTCTTT CASSFSVAEAFF
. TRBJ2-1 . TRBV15 TGTGCCACCAGCTCTGCGTGGACAGCCCTTTTCTACAATGAGCAGTTCTTC CATSSAWTALFYNEQFF
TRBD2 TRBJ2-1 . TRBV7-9 TGTGCCAGCGAAGCGGGAGTGTCAAATGAGCAGTTCTTC CASEAGVSNEQFF
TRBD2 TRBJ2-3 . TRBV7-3 TGTGCCAGCAGCTTAAGTGTACTAGCGGGGGGGATCACAGATACGCAGTATTTT CASSLSVLAGGITDTQYF
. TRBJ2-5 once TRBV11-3 TGTGCCAGCAGCTTAGGTTTTCTGGAGACCCAGTACTTC CASSLGFLETQYF
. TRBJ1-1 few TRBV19 TGTGCCAGTAAGGGGGGGCACACTGAAGCTTTCTTT CASKGGHTEAFF
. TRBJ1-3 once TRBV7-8 TGTGCCAGCAGCTTAGCAGGGGCCGCTGGAAACACCATATATTTT CASSLAGAAGNTIYF
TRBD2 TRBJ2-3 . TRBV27 TGTGCCAGCAGACAAAGGAAGCCGGGACTAGCCGACCGCACAGATACGCAGTATTTT CASRQRKPGLADRTDTQYF
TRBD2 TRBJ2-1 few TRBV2 TGTGCCAGCAGGCCGGGGGGATTCTACAATGAGCAGTTCTTC CASRPGGFYNEQFF
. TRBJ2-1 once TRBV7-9 TGTGCCAGCAGCCCCAAAGCAGGGAGGCCCTCGGAGCAGTTCTTC CASSPKAGRPSEQFF
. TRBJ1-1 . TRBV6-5 TGTGCCAGCAAACGGACAGAGAACACTGAAGCTTTCTTT CASKRTENTEAFF
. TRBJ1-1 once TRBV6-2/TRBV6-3 TGTGCCAGCAGTTACTCGAACAGATGGAACACTGAAGCTTTCTTT CASSYSNRWNTEAFF
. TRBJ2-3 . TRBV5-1 TGCGCCAGCAGCTTACAGGGTTGGGGGGATACGCAGTATTTT CASSLQGWGDTQYF
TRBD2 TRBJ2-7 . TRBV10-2 TGCGCCAGCACCCCTCACGGGACTAGCGGGAGTGACGAGCAGTACTTC CASTPHGTSGSDEQYF
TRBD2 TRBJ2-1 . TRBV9 TGTGCCAGCAGCCTGGGGGCGGGAGGGGTCAATGAGCAGTTCTTC CASSLGAGGVNEQFF
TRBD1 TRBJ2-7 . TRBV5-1 TGCGCCAGCAGCGCTCGACAGGGCTTCTACGAGCAGTACTTC CASSARQGFYEQYF
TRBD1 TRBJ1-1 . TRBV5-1 TGCGCCAGCAGCTCCCAGGGGGTTACTGAAGCTTTCTTT CASSSQGVTEAFF
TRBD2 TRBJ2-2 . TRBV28 TGTGCCAGCACCCCTAGCGGGAGTGGCGACACCGGGGAGCTGTTTTTT CASTPSGSGDTGELFF
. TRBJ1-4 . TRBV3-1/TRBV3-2 TGTGCCAGCAGCTCTCGACAGGTCGAGGAAAAACTGTTTTTT CASSSRQVEEKLFF
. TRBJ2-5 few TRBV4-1 TGCGCCAGCAGCACTGAAGGGGCAGGTTTTGAAGAGACCCAGTACTTC CASSTEGAGFEETQYF
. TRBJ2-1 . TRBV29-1 TGCAGCGTTGAAGACTCCCTACTAAATGAGCAGTTCTTC CSVEDSLLNEQFF
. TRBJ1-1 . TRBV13 TGTGCCAGCAGCTCCTACAGAATAGAAGCTTTCTTT CASSSYRIEAFF
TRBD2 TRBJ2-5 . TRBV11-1 TGTGCCAGCAGCTTAGCTCGTAGCGGGGGGACGACCCAGTACTTC CASSLARSGGTTQYF
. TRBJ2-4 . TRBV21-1 TGTGCCAGCAGCAAAGGAATAGCGGGCCTAGCCAAAAACATTCAGTACTTC CASSKGIAGLAKNIQYF
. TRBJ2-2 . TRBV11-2 TGTGCCAGTAACAGGGAATCGGGGGAGCTGTTTTTT CASNRESGELFF